A selection of T cell receptor beta chains follows, all from one sample in a study of long-term antiretroviral therapy in people with HIV. The assay was immunoSEQ multiplex PCR, and TCRdb's table has in-frame clones only and misses some. The sample shows fewer than 10,000 clones, 65% to 85% of them seen only once. Source: unsorted PBMCs, taken 0.3 years before starting antiretroviral therapy. The receptors stem from a man aged 25 to 40 with HIV. CDR3s include the opening cysteine and the closing phenylalanine or tryptophan. D genes are given only for firm matches. Expanded clones are given a class, and other clones once, few, many or no size at all.

D gene	clone size	J gene	V gene	CDR3 protein	CDR3 DNA
NA	NA	TRBJ2-7	TRBV7-9	CASSYGEASYEQYF	TGTGCCAGCAGCTACGGGGAGGCGTCCTACGAGCAGTACTTC
NA	few	TRBJ2-5	TRBV9	CASSGPTDPVETQYF	TGTGCCAGCAGCGGACCCACGGATCCTGTGGAGACCCAGTACTTC
NA	NA	TRBJ1-4	TRBV19	CASNFGIPNEKLFF	TGTGCCAGTAATTTTGGGATTCCTAATGAAAAACTGTTTTTT
NA	NA	TRBJ2-1	TRBV15	CATSRDRGGASYNEQFF	TGTGCCACCAGCAGAGATCGCGGCGGGGCCTCCTACAATGAGCAGTTCTTC
NA	NA	TRBJ1-5	TRBV18	CASSSTSPVVSQPQHF	TGTGCCAGCTCATCGACCAGCCCGGTGGTGAGTCAGCCCCAGCATTTT
NA	NA	TRBJ2-7	TRBV7-6	CASSPLAHVLSEQYF	TGTGCCAGCAGCCCCCTAGCGCACGTTCTGTCCGAGCAGTACTTC
TRBD2	NA	TRBJ2-7	TRBV4-1	CASSPGLAGDRGYEQYF	TGCGCCAGCAGCCCGGGACTAGCGGGAGATCGCGGTTACGAGCAGTACTTC
NA	NA	TRBJ2-7	TRBV10-2	CASMLGTLDEQYF	TGCGCCAGCATGTTGGGGACCCTTGATGAGCAGTACTTC
TRBD1	few	TRBJ1-5	TRBV5-4	CASSPDRGRSQPQHF	TGTGCCAGCAGCCCCGACAGGGGGCGAAGTCAGCCCCAGCATTTT
NA	NA	TRBJ1-4	TRBV27	CASSSNEKLFF	TGTGCCAGCAGCTCTAATGAAAAACTGTTTTTT
NA	NA	TRBJ1-6	TRBV5-5	CASSLQGSPLHF	TGTGCCAGCAGCTTGCAGGGTTCACCCCTCCACTTT
NA	NA	TRBJ2-2	TRBV27	CASSFRARPGELFF	TGTGCCAGCAGTTTTAGGGCCAGGCCCGGGGAGCTGTTTTTT
NA	few	TRBJ2-1	TRBV10-2	CASSVRVDRPYNEQFF	TGCGCCAGCAGTGTGAGAGTCGACAGACCCTACAATGAGCAGTTCTTC
NA	once	TRBJ1-5	TRBV9	CASSPWADINQPQHF	TGTGCCAGCAGCCCATGGGCAGACATCAATCAGCCCCAGCATTTT
NA	once	TRBJ1-1	TRBV10-3	CAISDLGRDHTEAFF	TGTGCCATCAGTGATCTGGGCAGGGACCACACTGAAGCTTTCTTT
TRBD1	few	TRBJ2-7	TRBV19	CASSTPGQSYEQYF	TGTGCCAGTAGTACACCGGGACAGTCCTACGAGCAGTACTTC
NA	NA	TRBJ1-3	TRBV9	CASSVQPGAGNTIYF	TGTGCCAGCAGCGTACAACCAGGGGCTGGAAACACCATATATTTT
NA	NA	TRBJ2-2	TRBV28	CACRGSRSTGELFF	TGTGCCTGCAGGGGATCCCGAAGCACCGGGGAGCTGTTTTTT
NA	NA	TRBJ2-5	TRBV27	CASWEVAETQYF	TGTGCCAGCTGGGAGGTGGCGGAGACCCAGTACTTC
NA	NA	TRBJ1-3	TRBV9	CASSVTDSGNTIYF	TGTGCCAGCAGCGTTACAGATTCTGGAAACACCATATATTTT
NA	NA	TRBJ1-2	TRBV27	CASSPLDRSYGYTF	TGTGCCAGCAGTCCTCTAGACAGAAGCTATGGCTACACCTTC
NA	NA	TRBJ1-3	TRBV6-1	CASSEVAGTGNTIYF	TGTGCCAGCAGTGAGGTGGCAGGGACGGGAAACACCATATATTTT
TRBD1	NA	TRBJ2-1	TRBV19	CASTIGDRGYNEQFF	TGTGCCAGTACTATAGGTGACAGGGGCTACAATGAGCAGTTCTTC
TRBD2	NA	TRBJ2-3	TRBV4-3	CASSQGTSGGDSTDTQYF	TGCGCCAGCAGCCAAGGGACTAGCGGGGGGGATAGCACAGATACGCAGTATTTT
NA	NA	TRBJ2-3	TRBV6-6	CASSLDSTDTQYF	TGTGCCAGCAGCCTCGACAGCACAGATACGCAGTATTTT
TRBD1	NA	TRBJ2-5	TRBV7-6	CASSLMSGGQETQYF	TGTGCCAGCAGCTTAATGTCAGGGGGCCAAGAGACCCAGTACTTC
NA	NA	TRBJ1-1	TRBV11-1	CASLNGQNTEAFF	TGTGCCAGTCTCAATGGTCAAAACACTGAAGCTTTCTTT
NA	NA	TRBJ2-5	TRBV28	CASNPDREETQYF	TGTGCCAGCAACCCGGACAGAGAAGAGACCCAGTACTTC
NA	once	TRBJ2-7	TRBV7-2	CASSLSYYEQYF	TGTGCCAGCAGCTTATCATACTACGAGCAGTACTTC
TRBD2	once	TRBJ2-5	TRBV7-8	CASSLSPASGEQETQYF	TGTGCCAGCAGCTTAAGCCCCGCTAGCGGGGAGCAAGAGACCCAGTACTTC
NA	NA	TRBJ2-1	TRBV9	CASTPGGVNEQFF	TGTGCCAGCACCCCTGGCGGGGTCAATGAGCAGTTCTTC
NA	NA	TRBJ1-2	TRBV9	CASSARRDYTF	TGTGCCAGCAGCGCCCGAAGGGACTACACCTTC
NA	NA	TRBJ1-1	TRBV7-2	CASSLSGGGTEAFF	TGTGCCAGCAGCCTTTCCGGGGGGGGCACTGAAGCTTTCTTT